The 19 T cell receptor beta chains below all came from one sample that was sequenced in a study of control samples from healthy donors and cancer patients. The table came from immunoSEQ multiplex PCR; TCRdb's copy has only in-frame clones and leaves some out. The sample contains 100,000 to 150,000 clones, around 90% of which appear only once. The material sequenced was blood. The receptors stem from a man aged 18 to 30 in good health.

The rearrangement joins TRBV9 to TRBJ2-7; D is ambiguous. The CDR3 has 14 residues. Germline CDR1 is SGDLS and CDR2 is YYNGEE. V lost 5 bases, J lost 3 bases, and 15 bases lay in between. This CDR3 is CASSERATGYEQYF. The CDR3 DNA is TGTGCCAGCAGTGAAAGGGCGACGGGCTACGAGCAGTACTTC. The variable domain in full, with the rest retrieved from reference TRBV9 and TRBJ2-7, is DSGVTQTPKHLITATGQRVTLRCSPRSGDLSVYWYQQSLDQGLQFLIQYYNGEERAKGNILERFSAQQFPDLHSELNLSSLELGDSALYFCASSERATGYEQYFGPGTRLTVT.

CDR3 sequence reads: CASSLAFDRPQETQYF. CDR3 sequence (DNA): TGTGCCAGCAGCTTGGCCTTCGACAGGCCACAAGAGACCCAGTACTTC. This chain links TRBV5-4 with TRBJ2-5; TRBD1 is a possible D gene (6 bases). CDR1 SGHNT and CDR2 YYREEE come from the germline V gene (reference sequence). This CDR3 contains 16 residues. The germline V and J ends were trimmed by 0 bases and 2 bases, with 14 bases remaining between them.

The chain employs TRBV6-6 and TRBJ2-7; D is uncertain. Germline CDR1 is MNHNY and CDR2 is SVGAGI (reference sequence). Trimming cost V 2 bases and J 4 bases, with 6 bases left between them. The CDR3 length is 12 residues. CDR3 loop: CASSYDEYEQYF. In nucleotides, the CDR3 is TGTGCCAGCAGTTACGATGAATACGAGCAGTACTTC.

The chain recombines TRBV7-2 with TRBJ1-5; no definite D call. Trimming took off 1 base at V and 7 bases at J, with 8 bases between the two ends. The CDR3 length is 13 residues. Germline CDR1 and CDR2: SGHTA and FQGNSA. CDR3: CASSLGLEQPQHF. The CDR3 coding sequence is TGTGCCAGCAGCTTAGGCCTCGAGCAGCCCCAGCATTTT. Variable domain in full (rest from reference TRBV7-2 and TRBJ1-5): GAGVSQSPSNKVTEKGKDVELRCDPISGHTALYWYRQSLGQGLEFLIYFQGNSAPDKSGLPSDRFSAERTGGSVSTLTIQRTQQEDSAVYLCASSLGLEQPQHFGDGTRLSIL.

The CDR3 sequence is CASSQVWAGVDNEQFF. The CDR3 DNA follows: TGCGCCAGCAGCCAGGTCTGGGCGGGAGTCGACAATGAGCAGTTCTTC. The chain combines TRBV4-3 with TRBJ2-1; 7 bases line up with TRBD2. V lost 3 bases, J lost 5 bases, and 10 bases stayed unmatched. Germline values: CDR1 LGHNA, CDR2 YSLEER. CDR3 length: 16 amino acids.

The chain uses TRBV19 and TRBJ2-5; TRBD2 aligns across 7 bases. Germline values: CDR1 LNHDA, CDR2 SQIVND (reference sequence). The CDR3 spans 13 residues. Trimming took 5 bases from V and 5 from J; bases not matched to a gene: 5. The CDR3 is CASSLQAGETQYF. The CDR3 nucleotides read TGTGCCAGTAGTCTACAAGCGGGGGAGACCCAGTACTTC.

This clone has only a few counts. DNA of the CDR3: TGTGCCAGCAGGGTTAACAGGGACCGTCAGCCCCAGCATTTT. This gives the protein CASRVNRDRQPQHF. The chain has TRBV2 and TRBJ1-5, with a tentative D call TRBD1 (6 bases). The germline V and J ends were trimmed by 6 bases and 6 bases, with 15 bases remaining between them. CDR3 length equals 14 residues. Germline V lookup: CDR1 SNHLY, CDR2 FYNNEI.

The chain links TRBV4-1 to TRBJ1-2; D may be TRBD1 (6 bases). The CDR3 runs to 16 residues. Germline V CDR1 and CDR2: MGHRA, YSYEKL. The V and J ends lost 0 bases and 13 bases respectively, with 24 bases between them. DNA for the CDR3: TGCGCCAGCAGCCAAGAGTCAGGGGAAGGCTATCATCAGGTCACCTTC. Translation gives CASSQESGEGYHQVTF.

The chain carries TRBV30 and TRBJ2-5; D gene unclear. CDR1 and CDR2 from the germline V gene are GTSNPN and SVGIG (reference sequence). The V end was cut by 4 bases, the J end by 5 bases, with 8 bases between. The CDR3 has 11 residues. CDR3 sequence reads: CAWTTSETQYF. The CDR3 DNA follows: TGTGCCTGGACTACTTCGGAGACCCAGTACTTC.

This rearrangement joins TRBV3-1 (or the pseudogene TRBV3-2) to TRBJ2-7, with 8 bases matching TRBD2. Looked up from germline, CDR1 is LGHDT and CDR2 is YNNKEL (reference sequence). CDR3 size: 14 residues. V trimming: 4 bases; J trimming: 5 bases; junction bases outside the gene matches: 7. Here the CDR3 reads CASSRSGTEDEQYV. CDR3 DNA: TGTGCCAGCAGCCGTAGCGGGACCGAGGACGAGCAGTACGTC.

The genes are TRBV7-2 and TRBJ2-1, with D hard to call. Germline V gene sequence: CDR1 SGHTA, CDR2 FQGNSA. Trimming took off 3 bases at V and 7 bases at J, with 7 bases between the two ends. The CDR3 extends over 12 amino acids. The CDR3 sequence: CASSFGSNEQFF. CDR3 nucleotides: TGTGCCAGCAGCTTCGGGTCGAATGAGCAGTTCTTC.

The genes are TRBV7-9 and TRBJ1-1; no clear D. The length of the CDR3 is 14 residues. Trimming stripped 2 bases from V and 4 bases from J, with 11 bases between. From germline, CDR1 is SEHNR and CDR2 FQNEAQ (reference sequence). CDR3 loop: CASSLSAGFTEAFF. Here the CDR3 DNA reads TGTGCCAGCAGCTTATCAGCTGGGTTCACTGAAGCTTTCTTT.

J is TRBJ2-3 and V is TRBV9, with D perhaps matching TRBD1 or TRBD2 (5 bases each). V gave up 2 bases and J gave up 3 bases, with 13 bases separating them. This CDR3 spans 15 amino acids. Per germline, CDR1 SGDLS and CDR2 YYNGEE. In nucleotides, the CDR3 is TGTGCCAGCAGCGTCCCAAGAGGGGAAACAGATACGCAGTATTTT. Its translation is CASSVPRGETDTQYF.

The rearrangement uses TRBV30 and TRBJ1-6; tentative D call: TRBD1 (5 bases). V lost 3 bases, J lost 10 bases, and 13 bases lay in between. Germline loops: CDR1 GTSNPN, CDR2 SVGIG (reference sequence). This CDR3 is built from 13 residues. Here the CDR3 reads CAWRGGGESPLHF. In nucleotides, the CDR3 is TGTGCCTGGAGGGGCGGGGGGGAATCACCCCTCCACTTT.

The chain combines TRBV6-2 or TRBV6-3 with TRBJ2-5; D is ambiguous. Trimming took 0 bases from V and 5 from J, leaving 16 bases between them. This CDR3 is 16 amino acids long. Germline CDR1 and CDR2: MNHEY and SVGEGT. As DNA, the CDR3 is TGTGCCAGCAGTTACTCCCCGTTCTGGGGTGACGAGACCCAGTACTTC. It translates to CASSYSPFWGDETQYF.

CDR3 DNA sequence: TGTGCCAGCAGCTTATTAGGACAGCTCATGAGAGGCTACACCTTC. Its translation: CASSLLGQLMRGYTF. This chain joins TRBV7-8 and TRBJ1-2; D is possibly TRBD1 (6 bases). CDR1 and CDR2 from the germline V gene are SGHVS and FQNEAQ. This CDR3 contains 15 residues. The V and J ends lost 2 bases and 8 bases respectively, with 18 bases between them.

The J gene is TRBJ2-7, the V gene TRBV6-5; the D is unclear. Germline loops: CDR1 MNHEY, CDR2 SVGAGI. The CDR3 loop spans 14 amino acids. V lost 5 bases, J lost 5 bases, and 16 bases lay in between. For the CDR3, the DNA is TGTGCCAGCAGTCTCGGAGCGTCCACCAACGAGCAGTACGTC. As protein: CASSLGASTNEQYV.

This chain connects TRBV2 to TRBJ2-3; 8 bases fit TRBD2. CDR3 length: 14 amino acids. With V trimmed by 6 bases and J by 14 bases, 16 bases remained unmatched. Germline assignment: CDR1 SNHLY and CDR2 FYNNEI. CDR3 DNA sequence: TGTGCCAGCAGCCCCAGCGGCGTCGGGAGGGCTGGGTATTTT. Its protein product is CASSPSGVGRAGYF. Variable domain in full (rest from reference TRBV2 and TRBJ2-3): EPEVTQTPSHQVTQMGQEVILRCVPISNHLYFYWYRQILGQKVEFLVSFYNNEISEKSEIFDDQFSVERPDGSNFTLKIRSTKLEDSAMYFCASSPSGVGRAGYFGPGTRLTVL.

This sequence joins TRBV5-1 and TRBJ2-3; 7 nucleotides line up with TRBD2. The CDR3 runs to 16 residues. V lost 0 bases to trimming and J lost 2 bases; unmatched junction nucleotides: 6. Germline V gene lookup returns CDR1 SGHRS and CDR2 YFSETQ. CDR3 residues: CASSLERGSFTDTQYF. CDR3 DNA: TGCGCCAGCAGCTTGGAGCGGGGTTCTTTCACAGATACGCAGTATTTT.